A single sample gave rise to the 10 T cell receptor beta chains below, sequenced in a study of T-cell memory formation after mild COVID-19. From the 5' RACE reads, TCRdb called clonotypes with MiXCR, one entry per CDR3 protein. The sample lists tens of thousands of distinct CDR3 sequences; approximately 15% were seen once. Material: PBMCs or a T cell subset sorted from them (not recorded which). These receptors came from an adult woman who had mild COVID-19 (a few samples of this study predate the infection). Cell type and time point are not known.

This clonotype appeared a few times. CDR3 loop: CASSQGAGGPPHEQYF. Written as DNA, the CDR3 is TGTGCCAGCAGTCAAGGAGCGGGAGGTCCCCCCCACGAGCAGTACTTC. The chain carries TRBV12-3 or TRBV12-4 and TRBJ2-7, with 9 bases fitting TRBD2. V lost 5 bases to trimming and J lost 5 bases; unmatched junction nucleotides: 13. This CDR3 has 16 amino acids.

This clonotype was counted only a few times. The chain uses TRBV4-1 and TRBJ2-7; TRBD1 might be the D (5 bases). Germline CDR1 is MGHRA and CDR2 is YSYEKL. V was shortened by 1 base and J by 3 bases, with 10 bases between the two germline ends. This CDR3 comprises 14 residues. CDR3 residues: CASSQVRGNYEQYF. The CDR3, as DNA: TGCGCCAGCAGCCAAGTTAGGGGTAACTACGAGCAGTACTTC.

This clonotype was seen only a few times. The rearrangement joins TRBV6-6 to TRBJ2-7; D unclear. This CDR3 region has 11 residues. Germline V gene sequence: CDR1 MNHNY, CDR2 SVGAGI (reference sequence). The V end was cut by 7 bases, the J end by 6 bases, with 10 bases between. CDR3 nucleotides: TGTGCCAGCACCCTCGGCGGCGAGCAGTACTTC. This codes for CASTLGGEQYF.

V gene TRBV24-1 combines with J gene TRBJ1-2, with D unresolved. V shed 8 bases and J shed 4 bases, with 10 bases lying between them. This CDR3 is built from 12 residues. The germline gives CDR1 KGHDR, CDR2 SFDVKD. The CDR3 region is CATIPPLYGYTF. The CDR3 coding sequence is TGTGCCACCATACCGCCTCTCTATGGCTACACCTTC.

This chain links TRBV9 with TRBJ2-3; D might be TRBD1 (6 bases). This CDR3 is 17 amino acids long. The germline V gene has CDR1 SGDLS and CDR2 YYNGEE. Trimming stripped 3 bases from V and 1 base from J, with 18 bases between. The CDR3 here is CASSGPRSYRGTDTQYF. In DNA, the CDR3 is TGTGCCAGCAGCGGACCTAGAAGCTACAGGGGCACAGATACGCAGTATTTT.

The V and J genes are TRBV5-6 and TRBJ2-1, with no clear D. The germline gives CDR1 SGHDT, CDR2 YYEEEE. The ends were cut back, 3 bases at V and 4 bases at J, with 5 bases in the middle. The CDR3 totals 12 residues. In DNA, the CDR3 is TGTGCCAGCAGCTCCAGATACAATGAGCAGTTCTTC. This gives the protein CASSSRYNEQFF.

The DNA of the CDR3 is TGTGCCAGCAGCCAAGATCGGGCGGGTTCCTACAATGAGCAGTTCTTC. This sequence encodes CASSQDRAGSYNEQFF. This chain connects TRBV3-1 to TRBJ2-1; perhaps TRBD2 as D (5 bases). Looked up from germline, CDR1 is LGHDT and CDR2 is YNNKEL (reference sequence). Deletions cut 0 bases from V and 1 base from J, with 10 bases between. This CDR3 region has 16 residues.

The sample holds a few counts of this clonotype. The CDR3 spells CASSFGGIGETQYF. CDR3 coding DNA: TGTGCCAGCAGTTTCGGAGGCATTGGAGAGACCCAGTACTTC. The chain combines TRBV27 with TRBJ2-5; possible D gene TRBD2, 5 bases. V gave up 3 bases and J gave up 4 bases, with 12 bases separating them. The CDR3 covers 14 residues. Per germline, CDR1 MNHEY and CDR2 SMNVEV (reference sequence).

This clonotype was picked up a small number of times. The CDR3 DNA reads as TGTGCCAGCAGCTTGAGGCAGGGCCGTAATCAGCCCCAGCATTTT. Translation gives CASSLRQGRNQPQHF. The J gene is TRBJ1-5, the V gene TRBV5-5; maybe TRBD1 (5 bases). The CDR3 spans 15 residues. With 1 base removed from V and 4 bases from J, the gap between germline ends came to 12 bases. The germline V gene has CDR1 SGHKS and CDR2 YYEKEE (reference sequence).

There are many counts of this clonotype. This rearrangement joins TRBV20-1 to TRBJ1-2, with 9 bases identical to TRBD1. This CDR3 contains 14 residues. J gave up 8 bases and V 1 base, and 8 bases lay outside the gene matches. The germline V gene has CDR1 DFQATT and CDR2 SNEGSKA (reference sequence). The CDR3 here is CSARVPGQGRGYTF. In DNA, the CDR3 is TGCAGTGCTAGAGTCCCGGGACAGGGTCGAGGCTACACCTTC.